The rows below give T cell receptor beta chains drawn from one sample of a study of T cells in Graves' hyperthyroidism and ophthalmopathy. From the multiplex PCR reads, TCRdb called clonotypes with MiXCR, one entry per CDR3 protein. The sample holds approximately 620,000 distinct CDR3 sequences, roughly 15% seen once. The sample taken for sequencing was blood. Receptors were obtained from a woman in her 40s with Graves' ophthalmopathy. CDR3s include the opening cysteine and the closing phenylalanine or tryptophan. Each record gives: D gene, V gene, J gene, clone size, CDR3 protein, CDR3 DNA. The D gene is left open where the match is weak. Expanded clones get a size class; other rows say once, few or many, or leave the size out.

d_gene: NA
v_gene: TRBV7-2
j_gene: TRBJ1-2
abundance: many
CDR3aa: CASRQIGGIYGYTF
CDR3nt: TGTGCCAGCAGACAAATTGGGGGAATCTATGGCTACACCTTC

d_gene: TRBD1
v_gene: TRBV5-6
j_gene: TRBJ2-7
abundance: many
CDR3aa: CASSANMDREYEQYF
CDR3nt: TGTGCCAGCAGCGCTAACATGGACAGGGAGTACGAGCAGTACTTC

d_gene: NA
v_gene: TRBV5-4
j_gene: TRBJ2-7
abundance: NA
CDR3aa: CASSYDSRPSYEQYF
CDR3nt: TGTGCCAGCAGCTATGACAGTCGACCATCCTACGAGCAGTACTTC

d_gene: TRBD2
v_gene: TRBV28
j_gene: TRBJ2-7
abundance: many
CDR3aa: CASTTGTSVAEQYF
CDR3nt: TGTGCCAGCACAACCGGGACTAGCGTCGCCGAGCAGTACTTC

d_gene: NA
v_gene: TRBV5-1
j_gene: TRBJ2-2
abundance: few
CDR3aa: CASSPDVNTGELFF
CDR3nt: TGCGCCAGCAGCCCGGACGTCAACACCGGGGAGCTGTTTTTT

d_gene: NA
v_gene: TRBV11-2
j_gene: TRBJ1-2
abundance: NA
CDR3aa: CASQAGYGYTF
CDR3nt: TGTGCCAGTCAGGCCGGGTACGGCTACACCTTC

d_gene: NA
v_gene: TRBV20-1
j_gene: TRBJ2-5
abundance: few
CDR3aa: CSASVNVQETQYF
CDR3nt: TGCAGTGCAAGCGTAAATGTCCAAGAGACCCAGTACTTC

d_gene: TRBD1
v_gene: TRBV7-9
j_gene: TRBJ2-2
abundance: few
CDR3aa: CASSFGQGTPGELFF
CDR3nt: TGTGCCAGCAGCTTCGGACAGGGGACCCCCGGGGAGCTGTTTTTT

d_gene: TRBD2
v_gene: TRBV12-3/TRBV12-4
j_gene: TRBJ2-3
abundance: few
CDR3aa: CASGAGGIDTQYF
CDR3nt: TGTGCCAGCGGGGCGGGAGGGATAGATACGCAGTATTTT

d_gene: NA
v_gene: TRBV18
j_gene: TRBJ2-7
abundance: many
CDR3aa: CASSPGERVNYEQYF
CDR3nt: TGTGCCAGCTCACCAGGGGAAAGGGTTAACTACGAGCAGTACTTC

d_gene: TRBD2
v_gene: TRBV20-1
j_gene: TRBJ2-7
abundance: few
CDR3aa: CSAAGLAGTYEQYF
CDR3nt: TGCAGTGCTGCCGGACTAGCGGGAACTTACGAGCAGTACTTC

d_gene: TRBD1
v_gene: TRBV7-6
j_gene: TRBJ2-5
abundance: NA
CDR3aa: CASSWGQGGETQYF
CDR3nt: TGTGCCAGCAGCTGGGGACAGGGGGGAGAGACCCAGTACTTC

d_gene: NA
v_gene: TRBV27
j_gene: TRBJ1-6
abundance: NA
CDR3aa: CASSLSDPSPLHF
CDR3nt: TGTGCCAGCAGTTTATCCGACCCCTCCCCCCTCCACTTT

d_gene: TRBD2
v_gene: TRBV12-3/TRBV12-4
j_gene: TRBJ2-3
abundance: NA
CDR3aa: CASSPGTSGRAADTQYF
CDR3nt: TGTGCCAGCAGTCCGGGGACTAGCGGGAGGGCCGCAGATACGCAGTATTTT

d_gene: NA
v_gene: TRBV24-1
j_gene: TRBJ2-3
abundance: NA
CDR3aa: CATSDPRGGQRDTQYF
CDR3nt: TGTGCCACCAGTGACCCCCGCGGGGGCCAAAGGGATACGCAGTATTTT

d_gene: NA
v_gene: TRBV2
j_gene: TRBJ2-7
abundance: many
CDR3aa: CASSDPGTPLRVQYF
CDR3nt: TGTGCCAGCAGTGACCCTGGGACTCCCCTCCGGGTGCAGTACTTC

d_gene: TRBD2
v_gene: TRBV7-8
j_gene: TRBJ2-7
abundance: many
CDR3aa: CASSSLSGGLYEQYF
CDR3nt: TGTGCCAGCAGCTCCCTGAGCGGGGGCCTCTACGAGCAGTACTTC

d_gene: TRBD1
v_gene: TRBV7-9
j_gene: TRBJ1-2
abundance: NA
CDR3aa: CASSFARSRTGNYGYTF
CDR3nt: TGTGCCAGCAGCTTTGCCCGTTCTCGGACAGGGAACTATGGCTACACCTTC

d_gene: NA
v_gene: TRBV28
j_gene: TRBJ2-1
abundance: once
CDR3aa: CASSNLNEQFF
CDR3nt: TGTGCCAGCAGTAATCTCAATGAGCAGTTCTTC

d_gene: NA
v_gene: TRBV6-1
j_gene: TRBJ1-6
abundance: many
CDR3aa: CASHLAGRSDNSPLHF
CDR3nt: TGTGCCAGCCACCTTGCTGGACGGAGTGATAATTCACCCCTCCACTTT

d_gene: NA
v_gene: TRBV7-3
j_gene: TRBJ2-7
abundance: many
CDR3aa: CASSLDPRGEQYF
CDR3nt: TGTGCCAGCAGCCTAGATCCCCGCGGCGAGCAGTACTTC

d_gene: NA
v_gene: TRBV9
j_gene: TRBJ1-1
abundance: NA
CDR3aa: CASSKTGGEAFF
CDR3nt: TGTGCCAGCAGCAAGACAGGAGGTGAAGCTTTCTTT

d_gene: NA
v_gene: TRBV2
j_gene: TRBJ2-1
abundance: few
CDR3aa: CASSRDFPHNEQFF
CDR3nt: TGTGCCAGCAGTAGGGACTTCCCTCATAATGAGCAGTTCTTC

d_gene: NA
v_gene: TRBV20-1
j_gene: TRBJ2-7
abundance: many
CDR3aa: CSALVSYEQYF
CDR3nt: TGCAGTGCGCTGGTCTCCTACGAGCAGTACTTC

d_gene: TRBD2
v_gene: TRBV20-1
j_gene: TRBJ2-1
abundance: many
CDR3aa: CSARLSGGEVNEQFF
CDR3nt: TGCAGTGCTAGACTTAGCGGGGGGGAGGTCAATGAGCAGTTCTTC

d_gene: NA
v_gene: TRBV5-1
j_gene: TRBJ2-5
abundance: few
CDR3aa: CASRVQQETQYF
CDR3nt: TGCGCCAGTCGGGTCCAGCAAGAGACCCAGTACTTC

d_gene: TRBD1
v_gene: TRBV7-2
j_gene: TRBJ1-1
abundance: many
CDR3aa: CASSSVDRWDTEAFF
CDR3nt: TGTGCCAGCAGCTCAGTGGACAGGTGGGACACTGAAGCTTTCTTT

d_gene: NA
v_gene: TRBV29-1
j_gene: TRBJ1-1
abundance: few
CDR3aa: CSEAGPRDGEKAFF
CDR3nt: TGCAGCGAAGCCGGACCCCGGGACGGCGAGAAAGCTTTCTTT

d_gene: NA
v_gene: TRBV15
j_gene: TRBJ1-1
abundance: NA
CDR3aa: CATSRGLAGANTEAFF
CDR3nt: TGTGCCACCAGCAGGGGACTGGCAGGGGCGAACACTGAAGCTTTCTTT

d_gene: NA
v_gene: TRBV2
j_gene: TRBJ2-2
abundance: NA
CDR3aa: CAGSGGGAGTGELFF
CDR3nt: TGTGCCGGCAGTGGGGGCGGGGCGGGTACCGGGGAGCTGTTTTTT

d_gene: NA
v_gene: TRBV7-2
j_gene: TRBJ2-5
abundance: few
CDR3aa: CASSLRLGVTETQYF
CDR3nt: TGTGCCAGCAGCTTAAGACTAGGCGTCACGGAGACCCAGTACTTC

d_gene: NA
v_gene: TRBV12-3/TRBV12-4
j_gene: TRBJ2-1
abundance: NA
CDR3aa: CASSPQAYNEQFF
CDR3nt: TGTGCCAGCAGCCCCCAAGCCTACAATGAGCAGTTCTTC

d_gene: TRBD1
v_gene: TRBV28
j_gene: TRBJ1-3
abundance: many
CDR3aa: CASSPVDRSPGNTIYF
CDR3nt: TGTGCCAGCAGTCCCGTGGACAGGAGTCCTGGAAACACCATATATTTT

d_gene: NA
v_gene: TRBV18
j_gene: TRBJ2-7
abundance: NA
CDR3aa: CASSPPRSQGYEQYF
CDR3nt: TGTGCCAGCTCACCACCCCGGAGCCAGGGCTACGAGCAGTACTTC

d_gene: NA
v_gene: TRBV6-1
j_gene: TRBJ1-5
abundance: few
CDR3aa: CASSGINSNQPQHF
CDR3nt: TGTGCCAGCAGTGGAATAAATAGCAATCAGCCCCAGCATTTT

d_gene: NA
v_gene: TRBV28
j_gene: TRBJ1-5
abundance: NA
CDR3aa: CASSFQGFNQPQHF
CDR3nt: TGTGCCAGCAGTTTCCAGGGATTCAATCAGCCCCAGCATTTT

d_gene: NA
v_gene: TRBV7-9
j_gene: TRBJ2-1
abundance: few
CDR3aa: CASSLLDTEQFF
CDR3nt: TGTGCCAGCAGCTTACTCGACACTGAGCAGTTCTTC

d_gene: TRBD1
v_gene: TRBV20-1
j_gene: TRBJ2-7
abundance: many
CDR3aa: CSAIIRDRGYEQYF
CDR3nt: TGCAGTGCTATCATCCGGGACAGGGGCTACGAGCAGTACTTC

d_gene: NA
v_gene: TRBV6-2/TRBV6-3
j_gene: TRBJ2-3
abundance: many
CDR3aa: CASSQPGLADTQYF
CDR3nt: TGTGCCAGCAGCCAACCGGGACTTGCAGATACGCAGTATTTT

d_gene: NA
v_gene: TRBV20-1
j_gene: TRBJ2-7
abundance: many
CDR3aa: CSAREVRGPWEQYF
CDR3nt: TGCAGTGCTAGAGAGGTCAGGGGACCTTGGGAGCAGTACTTC

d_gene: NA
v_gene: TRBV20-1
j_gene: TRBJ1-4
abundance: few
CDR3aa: CSAPAGQINEKLFF
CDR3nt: TGCAGTGCTCCGGCGGGCCAGATTAATGAAAAACTGTTTTTT

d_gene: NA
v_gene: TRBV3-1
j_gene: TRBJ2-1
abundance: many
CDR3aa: CASSQEGVVWNEQFF
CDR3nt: TGTGCCAGCAGCCAAGAAGGAGTCGTGTGGAATGAGCAGTTCTTC

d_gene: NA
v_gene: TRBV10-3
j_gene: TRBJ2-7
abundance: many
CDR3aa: CAISESAPAEQYF
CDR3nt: TGTGCCATCAGTGAAAGCGCACCCGCCGAGCAGTACTTC

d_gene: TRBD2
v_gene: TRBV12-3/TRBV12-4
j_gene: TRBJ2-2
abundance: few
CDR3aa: CASIQLRSSGSLGELFF
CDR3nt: TGTGCCAGCATCCAATTAAGGTCTAGCGGGAGCCTCGGGGAGCTGTTTTTT

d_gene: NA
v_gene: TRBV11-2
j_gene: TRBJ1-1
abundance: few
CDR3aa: CASSFNGGVEAFF
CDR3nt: TGTGCCAGCAGCTTTAATGGGGGGGTTGAAGCTTTCTTT

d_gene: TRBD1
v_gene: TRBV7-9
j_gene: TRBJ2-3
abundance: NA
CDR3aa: CASSSGPGTGEAQYF
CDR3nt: TGTGCCAGCAGCTCCGGTCCCGGGACAGGGGAGGCGCAGTATTTT

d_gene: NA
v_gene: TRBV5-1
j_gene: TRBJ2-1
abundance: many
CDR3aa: CASSLAGGSVNEQFF
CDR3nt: TGCGCCAGCAGCTTGGCCGGAGGTAGCGTAAATGAGCAGTTCTTC

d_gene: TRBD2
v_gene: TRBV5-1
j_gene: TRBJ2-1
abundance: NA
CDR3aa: CAGSGPSGSNEQFF
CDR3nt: TGCGCCGGCAGTGGGCCTAGCGGGAGCAATGAGCAGTTCTTC

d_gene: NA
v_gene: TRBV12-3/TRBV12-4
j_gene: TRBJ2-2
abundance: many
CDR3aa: CASSSDRTGELFF
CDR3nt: TGTGCCAGCAGTTCCGACAGAACCGGGGAGCTGTTTTTT

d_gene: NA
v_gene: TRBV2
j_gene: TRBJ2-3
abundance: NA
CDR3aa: CASSIRGADTQYF
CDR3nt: TGTGCCAGCAGCATCCGAGGGGCAGATACGCAGTATTTT

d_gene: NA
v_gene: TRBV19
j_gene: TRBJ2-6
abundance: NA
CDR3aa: CASSTRTTGLGSGANVLTF
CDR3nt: TGTGCCAGTAGTACCAGAACGACAGGTTTGGGCTCTGGGGCCAACGTCCTGACTTTC

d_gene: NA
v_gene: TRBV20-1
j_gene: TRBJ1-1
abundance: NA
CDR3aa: CSASLLLTEAFF
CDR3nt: TGCAGTGCTAGCCTGCTCCTCACTGAAGCTTTCTTT

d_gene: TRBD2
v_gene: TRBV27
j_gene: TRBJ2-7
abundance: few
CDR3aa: CASSYSGGAGLSYEQYF
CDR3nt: TGTGCCAGCAGTTACTCGGGGGGAGCGGGACTATCCTACGAGCAGTACTTC

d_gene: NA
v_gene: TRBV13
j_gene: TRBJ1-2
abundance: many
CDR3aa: CASSEQGRGLGYTF
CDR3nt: TGTGCCAGCAGCGAACAGGGTCGGGGACTTGGCTACACCTTC

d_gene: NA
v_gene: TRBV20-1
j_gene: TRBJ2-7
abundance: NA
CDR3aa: CSARVPQQGAYEQYF
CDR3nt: TGCAGTGCTAGAGTCCCCCAACAGGGTGCCTACGAGCAGTACTTC

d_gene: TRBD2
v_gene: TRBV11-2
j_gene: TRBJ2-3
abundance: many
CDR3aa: CASSTLLAGETDTQYF
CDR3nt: TGTGCCAGCAGCACCCTACTAGCGGGAGAAACAGATACGCAGTATTTT

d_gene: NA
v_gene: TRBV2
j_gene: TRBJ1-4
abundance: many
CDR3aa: CASSEDSGVNEKLFF
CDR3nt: TGTGCCAGCAGTGAAGACTCGGGAGTTAATGAAAAACTGTTTTTT

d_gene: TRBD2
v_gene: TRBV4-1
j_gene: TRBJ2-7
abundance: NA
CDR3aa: CASSHTMGGLAGGYEQYF
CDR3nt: TGCGCCAGCAGCCATACAATGGGGGGACTAGCGGGAGGTTACGAGCAGTACTTC